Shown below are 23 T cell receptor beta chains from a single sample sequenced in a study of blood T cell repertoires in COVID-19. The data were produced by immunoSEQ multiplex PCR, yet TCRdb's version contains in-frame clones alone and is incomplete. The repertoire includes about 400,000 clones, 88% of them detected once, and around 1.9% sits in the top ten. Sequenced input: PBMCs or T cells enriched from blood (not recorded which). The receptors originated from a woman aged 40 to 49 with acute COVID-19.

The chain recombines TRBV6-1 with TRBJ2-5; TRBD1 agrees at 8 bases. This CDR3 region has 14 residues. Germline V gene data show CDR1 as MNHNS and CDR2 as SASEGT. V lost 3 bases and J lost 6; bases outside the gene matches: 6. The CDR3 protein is CASSETRQGQTQYF. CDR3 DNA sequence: TGTGCCAGCAGTGAGACCCGACAGGGGCAGACCCAGTACTTC.

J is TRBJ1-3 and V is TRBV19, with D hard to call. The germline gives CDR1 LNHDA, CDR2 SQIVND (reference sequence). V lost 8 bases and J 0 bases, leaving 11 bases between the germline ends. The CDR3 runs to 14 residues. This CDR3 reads CASSPRNSGNTIYF. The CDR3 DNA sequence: TGTGCCAGTTCCCCGCGGAACTCTGGAAACACCATATATTTT.

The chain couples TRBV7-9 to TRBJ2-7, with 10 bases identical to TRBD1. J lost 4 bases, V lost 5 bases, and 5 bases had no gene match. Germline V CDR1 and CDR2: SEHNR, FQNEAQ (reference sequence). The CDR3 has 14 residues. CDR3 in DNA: TGTGCCAGCAGCCGCCCGGGACAGGGGTACGAGCAGTACTTC. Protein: CASSRPGQGYEQYF.

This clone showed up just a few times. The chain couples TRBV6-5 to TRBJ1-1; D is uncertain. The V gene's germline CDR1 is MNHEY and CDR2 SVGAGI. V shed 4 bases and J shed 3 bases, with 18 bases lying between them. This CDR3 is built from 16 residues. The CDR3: CASSSITRPGDTEAFF. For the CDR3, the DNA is TGTGCCAGCAGTTCCATCACCCGCCCCGGGGACACTGAAGCTTTCTTT.

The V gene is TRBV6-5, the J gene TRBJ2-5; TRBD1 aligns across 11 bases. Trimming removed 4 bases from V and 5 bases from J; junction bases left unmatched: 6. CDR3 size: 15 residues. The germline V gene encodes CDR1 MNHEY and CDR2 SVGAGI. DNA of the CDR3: TGTGCCAGCAGTTTTGGGGACAGGGGGTTGGAGACCCAGTACTTC. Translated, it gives CASSFGDRGLETQYF.

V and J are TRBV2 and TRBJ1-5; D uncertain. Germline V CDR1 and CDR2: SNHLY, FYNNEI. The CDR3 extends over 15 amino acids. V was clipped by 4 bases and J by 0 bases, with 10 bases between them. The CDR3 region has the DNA TGTGCCAGCAGTGCAGGAGGAATTAGCAATCAGCCCCAGCATTTT. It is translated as CASSAGGISNQPQHF.

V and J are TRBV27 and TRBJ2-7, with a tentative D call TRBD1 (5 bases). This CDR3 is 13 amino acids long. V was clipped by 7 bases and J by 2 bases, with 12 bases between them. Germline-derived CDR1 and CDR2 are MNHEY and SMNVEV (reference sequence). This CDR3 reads CASIRRAPYEQYF. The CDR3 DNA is TGTGCCAGCATCCGCAGGGCTCCCTACGAGCAGTACTTC.

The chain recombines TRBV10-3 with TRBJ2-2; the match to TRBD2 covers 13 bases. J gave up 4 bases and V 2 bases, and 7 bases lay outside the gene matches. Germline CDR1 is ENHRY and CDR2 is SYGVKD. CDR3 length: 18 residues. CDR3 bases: TGTGCCATCAGTGAGCAACTAGCGGGGGGGCCGAGCACCGGGGAGCTGTTTTTT. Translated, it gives CAISEQLAGGPSTGELFF.

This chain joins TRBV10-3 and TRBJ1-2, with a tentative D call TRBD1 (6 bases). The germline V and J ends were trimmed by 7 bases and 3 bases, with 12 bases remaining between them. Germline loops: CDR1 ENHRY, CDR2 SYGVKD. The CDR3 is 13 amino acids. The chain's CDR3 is CAINTGMDYGYTF. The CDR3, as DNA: TGTGCCATCAATACAGGGATGGACTATGGCTACACCTTC.

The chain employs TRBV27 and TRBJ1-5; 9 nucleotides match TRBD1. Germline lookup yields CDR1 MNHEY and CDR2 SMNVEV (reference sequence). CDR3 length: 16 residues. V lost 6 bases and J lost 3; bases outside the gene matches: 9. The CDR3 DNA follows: TGTGCCAGCAGCCCGGACAGGGGTGGAAACAATCAGCCCCAGCATTTT. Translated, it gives CASSPDRGGNNQPQHF.

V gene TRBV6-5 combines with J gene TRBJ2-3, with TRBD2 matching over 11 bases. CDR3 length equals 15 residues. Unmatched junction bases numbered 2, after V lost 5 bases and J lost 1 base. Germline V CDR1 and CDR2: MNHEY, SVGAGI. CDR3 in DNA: TGTGCCAGCAGTCCACTAGCGGGGGGCACAGATACGCAGTATTTT. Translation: CASSPLAGGTDTQYF.

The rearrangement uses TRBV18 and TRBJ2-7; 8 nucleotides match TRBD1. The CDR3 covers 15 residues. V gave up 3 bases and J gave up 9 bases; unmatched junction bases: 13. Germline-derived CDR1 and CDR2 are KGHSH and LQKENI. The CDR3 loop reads CASSPDFTDREGQYF. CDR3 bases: TGTGCCAGCTCACCCGACTTTACGGACAGGGAAGGGCAGTACTTC.

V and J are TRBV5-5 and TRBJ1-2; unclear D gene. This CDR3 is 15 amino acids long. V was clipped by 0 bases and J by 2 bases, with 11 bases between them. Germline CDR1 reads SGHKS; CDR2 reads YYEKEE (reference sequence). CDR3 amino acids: CASSLAPRRNYGYTF. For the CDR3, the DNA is TGTGCCAGCAGCTTGGCCCCGAGGCGGAACTATGGCTACACCTTC.

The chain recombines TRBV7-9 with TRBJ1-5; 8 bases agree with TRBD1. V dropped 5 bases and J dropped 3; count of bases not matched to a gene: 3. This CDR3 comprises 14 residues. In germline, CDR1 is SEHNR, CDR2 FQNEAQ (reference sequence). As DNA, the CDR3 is TGTGCCAGCAGCCCGACAGGGGCCAATCAGCCCCAGCATTTT. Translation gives CASSPTGANQPQHF.

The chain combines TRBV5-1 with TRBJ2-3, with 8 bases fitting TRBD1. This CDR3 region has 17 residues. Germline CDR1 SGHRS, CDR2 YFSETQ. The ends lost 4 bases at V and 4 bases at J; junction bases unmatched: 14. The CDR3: CASSRSYRGLEADTQYF. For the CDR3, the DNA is TGCGCCAGCAGCCGCTCATACAGGGGGTTGGAGGCAGATACGCAGTATTTT.

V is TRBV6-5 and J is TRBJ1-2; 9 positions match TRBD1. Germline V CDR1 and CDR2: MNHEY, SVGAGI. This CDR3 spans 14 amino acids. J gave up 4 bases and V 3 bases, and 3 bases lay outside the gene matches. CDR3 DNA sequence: TGTGCCAGCAGTTATGACAGGGGGGTCTATGGCTACACCTTC. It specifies CASSYDRGVYGYTF.

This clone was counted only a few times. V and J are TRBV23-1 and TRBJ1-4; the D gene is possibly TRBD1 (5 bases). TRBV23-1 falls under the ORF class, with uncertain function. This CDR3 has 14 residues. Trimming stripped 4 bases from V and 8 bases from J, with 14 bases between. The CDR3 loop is CASSPATGPEKLFF. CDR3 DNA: TGCGCCAGCAGTCCGGCCACAGGTCCGGAAAAACTGTTTTTT.

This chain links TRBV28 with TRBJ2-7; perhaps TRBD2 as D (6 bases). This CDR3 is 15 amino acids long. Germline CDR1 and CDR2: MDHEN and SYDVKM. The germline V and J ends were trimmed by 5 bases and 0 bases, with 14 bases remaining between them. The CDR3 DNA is TGTGCCAGCAGTGCCCAGGGAGGTCTCTCCTACGAGCAGTACTTC. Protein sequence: CASSAQGGLSYEQYF.

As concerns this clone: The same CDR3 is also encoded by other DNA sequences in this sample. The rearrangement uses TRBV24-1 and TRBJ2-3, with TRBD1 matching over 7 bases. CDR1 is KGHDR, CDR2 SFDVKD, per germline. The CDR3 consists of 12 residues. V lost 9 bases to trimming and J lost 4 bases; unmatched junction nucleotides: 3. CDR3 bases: TGTGCCACCGGAACAGGGGCAGATACGCAGTATTTT. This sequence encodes CATGTGADTQYF.

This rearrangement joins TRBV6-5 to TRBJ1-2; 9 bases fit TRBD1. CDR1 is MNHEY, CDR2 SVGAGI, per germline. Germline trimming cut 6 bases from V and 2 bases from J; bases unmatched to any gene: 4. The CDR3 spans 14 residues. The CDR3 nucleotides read TGTGCCAGCAGGGACAGGGGAGCCAACTATGGCTACACCTTC. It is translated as CASRDRGANYGYTF.

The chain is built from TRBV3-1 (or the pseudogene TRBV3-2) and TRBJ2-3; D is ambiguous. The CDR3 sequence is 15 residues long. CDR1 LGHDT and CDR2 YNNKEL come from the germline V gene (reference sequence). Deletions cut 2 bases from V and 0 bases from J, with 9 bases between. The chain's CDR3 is CASSQSPTSTDTQYF. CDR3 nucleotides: TGTGCCAGCAGCCAATCCCCTACTAGCACAGATACGCAGTATTTT.

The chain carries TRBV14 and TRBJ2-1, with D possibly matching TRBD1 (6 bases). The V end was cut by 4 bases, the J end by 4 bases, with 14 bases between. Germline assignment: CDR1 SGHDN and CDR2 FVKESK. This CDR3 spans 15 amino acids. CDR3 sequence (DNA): TGTGCCAGCAGCCGAAACAGGGCGTCATACAATGAGCAGTTCTTC. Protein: CASSRNRASYNEQFF.

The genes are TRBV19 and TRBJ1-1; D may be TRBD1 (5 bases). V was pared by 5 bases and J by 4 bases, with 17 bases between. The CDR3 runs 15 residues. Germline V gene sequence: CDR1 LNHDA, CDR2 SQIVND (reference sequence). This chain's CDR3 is CASSLSTVGVTEAFF. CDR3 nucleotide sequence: TGTGCCAGTAGTCTCTCAACGGTAGGGGTCACTGAAGCTTTCTTT.